This T cell receptor beta chain was recorded in a study of T-cell memory formation after mild COVID-19 (TCRdb year 2021). A note on the overall study: TCR sequence clusters from the two donors were largely donor specific. The cohort was made up of two young adult volunteers, one female and one male, who were previously healthy. In a couple of donors, T-cell clones that expanded and contracted after mild COVID-19 were followed by sequencing TCRalpha and TCRbeta repertoires longitudinally.

This clonotype was seen ten or more times. It lacks a known antigen. Per-base quality was not reported, and no clone a single base away is much larger than it. The research as a whole found: Contracting CD4+ clones were found mainly in CM and EM memory subsets, while CD8+ clones were enriched in EMRA. The study included only a couple of mild cases, and larger cohorts that include severe cases with pre-infection samples were judged to be necessary. The detection of some responding clones in pre-infection memory suggests that pre-existing cross-reactive memory T cells joined the SARS-CoV-2 response. SARS-CoV-2 specificity of the second-wave clones peaking on day 37 was not confirmed. Balanced CD4/CD8 phenotypes were observed for clones contracting from day 15 to 85, whereas a bias towards CD4+ was observed for a second wave of clones expanding from day 15 to 37.

PBMCs were isolated by Ficoll-Paque density gradient centrifugation. Instrument on record: Illumina NovaSeq 6000. cDNA libraries for TCRalpha and TCRbeta were prepared by 5'RACE using constant-segment primers, with sample barcodes and unique molecular identifiers added. RNA was extracted from every sample with Trizol reagent. Libraries were amplified in two PCR steps, with a second sample barcode and Illumina TruSeq adapters added in the second step. The libraries were sequenced on an Illumina NovaSeq using 2 x 150 bp paired-end reads. As for how the authors treated the data: The reads were demultiplexed and collapsed into UMI-guided consensus sequences using migec v1.2.7. Using mixcr v2.1.11, UMI consensuses were aligned to TRA and TRB V and J templates and then assembled into clonotypes. Expanded or contracted clonotypes were those called significant by both edgeR and NoisET, with noise models trained on biological replicates. For edgeR calls, the cutoffs were a false discovery rate-adjusted p below 0.01 and a log2 fold-change threshold of 1. As an exploratory analysis of dynamics, PCA with hierarchical clustering was applied to max-normalized trajectories of the 1000 most abundant clonotypes. The CD4 or CD8 phenotype of responding clones was assigned using the separately sequenced CD4+ and CD8+ repertoires. TCRdb redid the processing of the public reads, applying fastp at Q25 and MiXCR, and retained in-frame beta chains. Every distinct CDR3 protein forms one entry, paired with its most common genes and DNA. TCRdb, not the original authors, processed these V and J calls. Recorded for this sample are around 410,000 distinct CDR3 sequences; 20% to 30% of them occurred a single time. The leading ten clones occupy about an eighth of the sample.

Including cysteine and phenylalanine, the CDR3 has 15 amino acids. The kept DNA is CDR3 alone, 45 bases in frame from the first base. CDR1 and CDR2, looked up from the germline V gene (reference sequence), are MNHNY and SVGAGI. V loses 6 bases of germline sequence and J loses 0 bases, and the interval between the two ends is 13 bases. The TCR sequence derives from an adult woman who had mild COVID-19 (a few samples of this study predate the infection). The sample titles of this study are shuffled in the database, so cell type and time point are left out; the donor was told from shared clones. The receptor chain draws on TRBV6-6 and TRBJ2-3, with no D gene named confidently. Sequencing was done on a sample of PBMCs or a T cell subset sorted from them (not recorded which). Read as DNA, the sequence is TGTGCCAGCAGCTTCCCCGCGGTGAGCACAGATACGCAGTATTTT. This translates into CASSFPAVSTDTQYF.